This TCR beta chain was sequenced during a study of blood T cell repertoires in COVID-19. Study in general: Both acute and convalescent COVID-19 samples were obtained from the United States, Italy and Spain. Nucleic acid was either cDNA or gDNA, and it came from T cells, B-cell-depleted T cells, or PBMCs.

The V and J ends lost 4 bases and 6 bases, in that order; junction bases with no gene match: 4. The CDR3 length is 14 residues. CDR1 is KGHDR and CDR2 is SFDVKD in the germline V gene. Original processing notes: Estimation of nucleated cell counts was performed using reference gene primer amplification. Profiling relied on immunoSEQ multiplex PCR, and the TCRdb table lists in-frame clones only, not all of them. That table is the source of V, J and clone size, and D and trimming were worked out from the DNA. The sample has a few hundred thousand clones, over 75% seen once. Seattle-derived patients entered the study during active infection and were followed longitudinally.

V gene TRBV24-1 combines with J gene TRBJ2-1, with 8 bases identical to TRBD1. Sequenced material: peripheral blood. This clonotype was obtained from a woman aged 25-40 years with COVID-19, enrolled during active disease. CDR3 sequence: CATSEGTGLNEQFF. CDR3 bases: TGTGCCACCAGTGAAGGGACAGGCCTCAATGAGCAGTTCTTC.